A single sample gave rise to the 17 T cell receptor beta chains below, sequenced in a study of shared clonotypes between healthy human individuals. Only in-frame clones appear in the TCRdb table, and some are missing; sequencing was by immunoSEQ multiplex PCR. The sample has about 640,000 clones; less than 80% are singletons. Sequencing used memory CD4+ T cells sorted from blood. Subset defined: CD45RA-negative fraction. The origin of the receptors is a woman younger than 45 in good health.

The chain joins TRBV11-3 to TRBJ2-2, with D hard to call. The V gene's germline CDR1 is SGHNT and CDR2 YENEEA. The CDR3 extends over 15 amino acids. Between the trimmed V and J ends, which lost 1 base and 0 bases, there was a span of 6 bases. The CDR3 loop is CASSLADANTGELFF. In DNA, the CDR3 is TGTGCCAGCAGCTTAGCGGACGCGAACACCGGGGAGCTGTTTTTT.

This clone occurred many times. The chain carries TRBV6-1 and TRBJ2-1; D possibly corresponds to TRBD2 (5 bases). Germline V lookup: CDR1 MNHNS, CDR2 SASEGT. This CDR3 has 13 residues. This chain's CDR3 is CACGFSGNNEQFF. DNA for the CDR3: TGTGCGTGCGGGTTTTCGGGAAACAATGAGCAGTTCTTC.

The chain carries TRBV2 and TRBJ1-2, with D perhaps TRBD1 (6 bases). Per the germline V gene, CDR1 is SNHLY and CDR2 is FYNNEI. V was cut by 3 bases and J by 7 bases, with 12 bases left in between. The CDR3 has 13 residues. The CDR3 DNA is TGTGCCAGCAGTGATAGGGGGGGGATTGGCTACACCTTC. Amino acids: CASSDRGGIGYTF.

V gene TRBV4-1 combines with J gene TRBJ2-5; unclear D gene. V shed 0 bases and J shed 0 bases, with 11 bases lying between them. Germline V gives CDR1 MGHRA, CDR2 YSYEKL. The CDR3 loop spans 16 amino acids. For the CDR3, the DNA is TGCGCCAGCAGCCAAGACGTGGTGGGTGACCAAGAGACCCAGTACTTC. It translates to CASSQDVVGDQETQYF.

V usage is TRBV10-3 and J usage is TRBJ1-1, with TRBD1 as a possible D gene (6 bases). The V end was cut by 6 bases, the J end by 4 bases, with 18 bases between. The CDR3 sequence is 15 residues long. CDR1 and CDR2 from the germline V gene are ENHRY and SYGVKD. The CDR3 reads CAIRPGAGKITEAFF. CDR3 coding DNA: TGTGCCATCAGACCGGGGGCCGGAAAGATCACTGAAGCTTTCTTT.

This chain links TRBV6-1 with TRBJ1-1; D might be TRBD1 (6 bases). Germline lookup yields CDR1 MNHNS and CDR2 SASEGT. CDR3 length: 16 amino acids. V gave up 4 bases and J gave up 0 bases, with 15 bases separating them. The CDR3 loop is CASSASKDRMNTEAFF. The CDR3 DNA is TGTGCCAGCAGTGCATCGAAAGACAGGATGAACACTGAAGCTTTCTTT.

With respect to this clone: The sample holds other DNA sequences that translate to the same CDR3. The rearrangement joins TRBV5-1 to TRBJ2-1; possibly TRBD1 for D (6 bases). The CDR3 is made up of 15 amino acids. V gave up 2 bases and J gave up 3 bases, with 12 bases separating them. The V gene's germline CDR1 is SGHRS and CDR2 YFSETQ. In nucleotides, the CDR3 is TGCGCCAGCAGCTTAGACAGGTTGGACTACAATGAGCAGTTCTTC. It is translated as CASSLDRLDYNEQFF.

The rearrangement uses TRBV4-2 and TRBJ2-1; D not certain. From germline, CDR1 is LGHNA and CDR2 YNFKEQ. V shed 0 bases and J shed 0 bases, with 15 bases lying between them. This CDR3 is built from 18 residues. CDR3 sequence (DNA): TGTGCCAGCAGCCAAGATCCTCCACGGCGAGACTCCTACAATGAGCAGTTCTTC. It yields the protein CASSQDPPRRDSYNEQFF.

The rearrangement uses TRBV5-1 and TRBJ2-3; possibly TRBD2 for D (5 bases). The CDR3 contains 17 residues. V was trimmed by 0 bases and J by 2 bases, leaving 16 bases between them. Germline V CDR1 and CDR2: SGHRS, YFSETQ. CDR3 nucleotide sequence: TGCGCCAGCAGCTTGGTTGGCGCGGGCCACCCCACAGATACGCAGTATTTT. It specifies CASSLVGAGHPTDTQYF.

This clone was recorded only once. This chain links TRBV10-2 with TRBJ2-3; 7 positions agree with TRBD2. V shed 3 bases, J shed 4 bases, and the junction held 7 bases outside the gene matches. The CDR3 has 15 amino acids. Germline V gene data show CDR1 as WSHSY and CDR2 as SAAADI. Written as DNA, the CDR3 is TGCGCCAGCAGTGAACTAGCGATTGCTCCAGATACGCAGTATTTT. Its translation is CASSELAIAPDTQYF.

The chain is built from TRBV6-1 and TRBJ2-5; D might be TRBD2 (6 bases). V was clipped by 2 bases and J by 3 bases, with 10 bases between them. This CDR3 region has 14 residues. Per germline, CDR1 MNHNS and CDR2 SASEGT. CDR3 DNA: TGTGCCAGCAGTGAATCCGGAGGGAAAGAGACCCAGTACTTC. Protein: CASSESGGKETQYF.

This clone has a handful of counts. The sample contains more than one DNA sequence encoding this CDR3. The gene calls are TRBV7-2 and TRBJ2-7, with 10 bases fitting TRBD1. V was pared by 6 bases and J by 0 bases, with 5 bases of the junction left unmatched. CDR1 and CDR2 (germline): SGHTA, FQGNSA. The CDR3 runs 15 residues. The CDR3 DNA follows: TGTGCCAGCAGTACCGGGACAGGGGCCTCCTACGAGCAGTACTTC. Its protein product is CASSTGTGASYEQYF.

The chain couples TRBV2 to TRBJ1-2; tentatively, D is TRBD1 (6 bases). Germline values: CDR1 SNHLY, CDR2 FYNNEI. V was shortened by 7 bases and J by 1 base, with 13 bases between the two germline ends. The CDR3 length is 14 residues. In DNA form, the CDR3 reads TGTGCCAGCAATCAACAGGGCATTAACTATGGCTACACCTTC. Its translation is CASNQQGINYGYTF.

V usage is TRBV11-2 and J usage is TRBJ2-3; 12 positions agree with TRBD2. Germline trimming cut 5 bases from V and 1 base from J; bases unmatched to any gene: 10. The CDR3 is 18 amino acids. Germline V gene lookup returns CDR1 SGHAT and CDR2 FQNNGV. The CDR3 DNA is TGTGCCAGCAGCCGATCTAGCGGGAGGGCCTCGGGCACAGATACGCAGTATTTT. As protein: CASSRSSGRASGTDTQYF.

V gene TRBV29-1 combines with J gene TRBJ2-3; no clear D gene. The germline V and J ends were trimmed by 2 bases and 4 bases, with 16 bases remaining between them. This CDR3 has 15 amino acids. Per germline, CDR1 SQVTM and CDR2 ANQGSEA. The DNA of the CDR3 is TGCAGCGTTGAAACACGGTCGCCAGTGGCAGATACGCAGTATTTT. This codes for CSVETRSPVADTQYF.

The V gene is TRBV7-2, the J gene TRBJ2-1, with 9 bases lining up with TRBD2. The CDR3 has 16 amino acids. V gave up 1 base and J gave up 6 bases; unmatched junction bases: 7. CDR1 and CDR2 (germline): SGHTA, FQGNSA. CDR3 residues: CASSLVASGTSNEQFF. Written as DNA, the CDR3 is TGTGCCAGCAGCTTAGTAGCTAGCGGGACCTCCAATGAGCAGTTCTTC. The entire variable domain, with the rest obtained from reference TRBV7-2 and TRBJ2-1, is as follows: GAGVSQSPSNKVTEKGKDVELRCDPISGHTALYWYRQSLGQGLEFLIYFQGNSAPDKSGLPSDRFSAERTGGSVSTLTIQRTQQEDSAVYLCASSLVASGTSNEQFFGPGTRLTVL.

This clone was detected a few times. CDR3 loop: CASSKVNTEAFF. CDR3 nucleotides: TGTGCCAGCAGCAAAGTGAACACTGAAGCTTTCTTT. V is TRBV6-5 and J is TRBJ1-1; D not resolved. This CDR3 spans 12 amino acids. The V and J ends lost 6 bases and 0 bases respectively, with 5 bases between them. Looked up from germline, CDR1 is MNHEY and CDR2 is SVGAGI.